A selection of T cell receptor beta chains follows, all from one sample in a study of OX40 agonist ivuxolimab in advanced cancers. Method: immunoSEQ multiplex PCR; TCRdb's copy keeps in-frame clones and lacks some. The data show about 78,000 clones, almost 95% seen once. This specimen was CD4+ or CD8+ T cells sorted from blood, taken in a trial of the OX40 agonist ivuxolimab. Receptors were obtained from an adult with an advanced solid tumor such as melanoma, head and neck, liver or kidney cancer. CDR3s include the opening cysteine and the closing phenylalanine or tryptophan. D genes are given only for firm matches. Clone size is stated in some rows and not others, as once, few, many or a class when expanded.

J,V,size,D,DNA,CDR3
TRBJ1-1,TRBV7-6,once,TRBD1,TGTGCCAGCAGCGTACTGACAGGGACCCCTGAAGCTTTCTTT,CASSVLTGTPEAFF
TRBJ1-2,TRBV5-1,-,TRBD1,TGCGCCAGCAGCTCTGGACAGGGGGCGTGGGGCTACACCTTC,CASSSGQGAWGYTF
TRBJ2-7,TRBV25-1,-,TRBD2,TGTGCCAGCAGTGATCTAGCGGGAGGTGCCTACGAGCAGTACTTC,CASSDLAGGAYEQYF
TRBJ2-5,TRBV10-3,-,TRBD1,TGTGCCATCAGGACCGGGACAGGGGGAGGAGAGACCCAGTACTTC,CAIRTGTGGGETQYF
TRBJ2-1,TRBV4-1,few,-,TGCGCCAGCAGCCAAGGGGACCCCAGCTCCTACAATGAGCAGTTCTTC,CASSQGDPSSYNEQFF
TRBJ1-1,TRBV19,-,TRBD1,TGTGCCAGTAGTATAGGGGGCAGGGGGCCAACAAAAGCTTTCTTT,CASSIGGRGPTKAFF
TRBJ1-1,TRBV5-1,-,-,TGCGCCAGCAGCTTGCTGCCCATTCCGAACACTGAAGCTTTCTTT,CASSLLPIPNTEAFF
TRBJ2-1,TRBV5-4,-,TRBD1,TGTGCCAGCAGCTTGGAGGGGGACAGCTACAATGAGCAGTTCTTC,CASSLEGDSYNEQFF
TRBJ2-1,TRBV5-1,-,TRBD2,TGCGCCAGCAGCTTTGGACTAGCCTTAGGGGCTGAGCAGTTCTTC,CASSFGLALGAEQFF
TRBJ2-1,TRBV30,once,TRBD2,TGTGCCTGGGATAGCGGGAGCTACAATGAGCAGTTCTTC,CAWDSGSYNEQFF
TRBJ2-1,TRBV10-3,-,-,TGTGCCACGGACAACTACAATGAGCAGTTCTTC,CATDNYNEQFF
TRBJ2-2,TRBV11-3,-,TRBD1,TGTGCCAGCAGCTTAGGGGGGACAGGGTTCGGGGAGCTGTTTTTT,CASSLGGTGFGELFF
TRBJ2-7,TRBV13,-,-,TGTGCCAGCAGCTCGGACCGCTTCGTATCCTACGAGCAGTACTTC,CASSSDRFVSYEQYF
TRBJ1-1,TRBV14,-,TRBD1,TGTGCCAGCAGCCAAAATCAGGGGGCGCTGAGGACTGAAGCTTTCTTT,CASSQNQGALRTEAFF
TRBJ1-5,TRBV7-6,-,-,TGTGCCAGCAGCTTAAAGGCGGGGAGGGGAAGCAATCAGCCCCAGCATTTT,CASSLKAGRGSNQPQHF
TRBJ2-5,TRBV5-4,-,TRBD2,TGTGCCAGCAGCTCCTCGGCTAGCGGGGAGACCCAGTACTTC,CASSSSASGETQYF
TRBJ2-5,TRBV5-1,-,TRBD2,TGCGCCAGCAGCTCCGCGGGGGAGTTTTTGACCCAGTACTTC,CASSSAGEFLTQYF
TRBJ2-2,TRBV12-5,-,-,TGTGCTAGTGCCATGGTGCGGGACACCGGGGAGCTGTTTTTT,CASAMVRDTGELFF
TRBJ2-2,TRBV18,-,-,TGTGCCAGCTCACCACAGTCGGACAGGAACACCGGGGAGCTGTTTTTT,CASSPQSDRNTGELFF
TRBJ2-3,TRBV7-9,-,TRBD1,TGTGCCAGCAGTTTAGGACAGGCCCCTTCCACAGATACGCAGTATTTT,CASSLGQAPSTDTQYF
TRBJ1-3,TRBV11-2,-,-,TGTGCCAGCAGCTCAGGAAGCGGGGGTCGCTCTGGAAACACCATATATTTT,CASSSGSGGRSGNTIYF
TRBJ1-6,TRBV15,-,-,TGTGCCACCAGCTCGGGCCTGGATTCACCCCTCCACTTT,CATSSGLDSPLHF
TRBJ2-1,TRBV4-2,-,TRBD2,TGTGCCAGCAGCCAACTGGCGGGAGGCTACAATGAGCAGTTCTTC,CASSQLAGGYNEQFF
TRBJ1-4,TRBV2,-,-,TGTGCCAGCAGCGACCGGGCCACTAATGAAAAACTGTTTTTT,CASSDRATNEKLFF
TRBJ2-6,TRBV19,-,-,TGTGCCAGTATTGGAGACGGACAGCACTCTGGGGCCAACGTCCTGACTTTC,CASIGDGQHSGANVLTF
TRBJ1-1,TRBV11-2,-,-,TGTGCCAGCAGCTTTAGTGTGACAGCGAACACTGAAGCTTTCTTT,CASSFSVTANTEAFF
TRBJ1-2,TRBV30,-,TRBD1,TGTGCCTGGAGGGACAGGGTTGGCTATGGCTACACCTTC,CAWRDRVGYGYTF
TRBJ1-3,TRBV7-9,-,-,TGTGCCAGCAGCTTAGTTGACTCTGGAAACACCATATATTTT,CASSLVDSGNTIYF
TRBJ1-2,TRBV5-1,few,TRBD1,TGCGCCAGCAGCCTGAGACAGGGCGGCTATGGCTACACCTTC,CASSLRQGGYGYTF
TRBJ2-2,TRBV10-3,-,TRBD2,TGTGCCATCAGTGAGGGATCCGGGACTAGCGGTGGGAGCACCGGGGAGCTGTTTTTT,CAISEGSGTSGGSTGELFF
TRBJ1-6,TRBV5-4,-,-,TGTGCCAGCAGCCAAGAGCTAGCCAATAATTCACCCCTCCACTTT,CASSQELANNSPLHF
TRBJ1-1,TRBV6-1,-,-,TGTGCCAGCAGTGAAACGGGACGAAACACTGAAGCTTTCTTT,CASSETGRNTEAFF
TRBJ2-1,TRBV27,once,TRBD2,TGTGCCAGCAGGGAATGGGCCGGGACTAGCGGGGGGGGTGAGCAGTTCTTC,CASREWAGTSGGGEQFF
TRBJ1-1,TRBV6-5,-,TRBD1,TGTGCCAGCAGTCGCCGACAGGGGGCAAACACTGAAGCTTTCTTT,CASSRRQGANTEAFF
TRBJ2-4,TRBV5-1,-,-,TGCGCCAGCGCCCCGGGCTCCCTAGCCAAAAACATTCAGTACTTC,CASAPGSLAKNIQYF
TRBJ1-6,TRBV5-1,few,TRBD1,TGCGCCAGCAAACCGACAGGGGATAATTCACCCCTCCACTTT,CASKPTGDNSPLHF
TRBJ1-4,TRBV6-1,-,-,TGTGCCAGCAGTGAAGCCGCGGGTGCCCCAACTAATGAAAAACTGTTTTTT,CASSEAAGAPTNEKLFF
TRBJ1-3,TRBV15,-,TRBD1,TGTGCCACCGCGATGGGACAGGACTCTGGAAACACCATATATTTT,CATAMGQDSGNTIYF
TRBJ2-5,TRBV5-1,-,-,TGCGCCAGCAGCTTGACGCCGGGAGTCCAAGAGACCCAGTACTTC,CASSLTPGVQETQYF
TRBJ2-7,TRBV7-9,-,TRBD2,TGTGCCACCGGTGGGCGGGGGGGCCTCTACGAGCAGTACTTC,CATGGRGGLYEQYF
TRBJ1-2,TRBV5-6,-,-,TGTGCCAGCAGTTGGTGGGGGATGGAGGAGGGACGCTTTGGCTACACCTTC,CASSWWGMEEGRFGYTF
TRBJ2-4,TRBV18,once,-,TGTGCCAGCTCACCAGGATCCAAAAACATTCAGTACTTC,CASSPGSKNIQYF
TRBJ1-4,TRBV19,once,TRBD1,TGTGCCAGTAGTAGAAGACAGGGGATAAACGAAAAACTGTTTTTT,CASSRRQGINEKLFF
TRBJ1-1,TRBV25-1,-,-,TGTGCCAGCACCAACCCATCGTCCGGGGCTTTCTTT,CASTNPSSGAFF
TRBJ1-2,TRBV6-1,-,TRBD1,TGTGCCAGCAGTGGGCGGGACAGTAACTATGGCTACACCTTC,CASSGRDSNYGYTF
TRBJ2-5,TRBV5-1,-,-,TGCGCCAGCAGCTTCCCCCCGGGACCACAAGAGACCCAGTACTTC,CASSFPPGPQETQYF
TRBJ2-5,TRBV11-3,-,-,TGTGCCAGCAGCTTAGAGGGCGGAGCGGTCGGGACCCAGTACTTC,CASSLEGGAVGTQYF
TRBJ1-4,TRBV5-1,-,TRBD1,TGCGCCAGCAGCTGGGGTGACAGGGGAAGCGAAAAACTGTTTTTT,CASSWGDRGSEKLFF
TRBJ1-2,TRBV5-4,once,-,TGTGCCAGCACCAACGACGGGAACAACTATGGCTACACCTTC,CASTNDGNNYGYTF
TRBJ1-1,TRBV5-1,-,-,TGCGCCAGCAGCTTGGTGGATAACACTGAAGCTTTCTTT,CASSLVDNTEAFF
TRBJ2-2,TRBV11-3,-,-,TGTGCCAGCAGCTCCCCAGGCGGGGAGCTGTTTTTT,CASSSPGGELFF
TRBJ2-2,TRBV6-1,-,TRBD2,TGTGCCAGCAGACCCGAGGTAGCGGGAGAAGGGGAGCTGTTTTTT,CASRPEVAGEGELFF